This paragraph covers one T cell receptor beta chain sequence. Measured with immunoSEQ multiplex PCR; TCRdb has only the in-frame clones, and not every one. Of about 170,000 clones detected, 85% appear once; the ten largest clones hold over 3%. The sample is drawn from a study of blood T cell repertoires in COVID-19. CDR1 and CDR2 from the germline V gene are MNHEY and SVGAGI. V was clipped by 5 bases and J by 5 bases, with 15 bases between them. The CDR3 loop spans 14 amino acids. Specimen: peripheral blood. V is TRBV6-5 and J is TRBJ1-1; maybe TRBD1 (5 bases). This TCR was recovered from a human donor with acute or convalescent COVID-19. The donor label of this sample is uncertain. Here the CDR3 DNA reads TGTGCCAGCAGTAACCCATGGGGGGTAACTGAAGCTTTCTTT. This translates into CASSNPWGVTEAFF.